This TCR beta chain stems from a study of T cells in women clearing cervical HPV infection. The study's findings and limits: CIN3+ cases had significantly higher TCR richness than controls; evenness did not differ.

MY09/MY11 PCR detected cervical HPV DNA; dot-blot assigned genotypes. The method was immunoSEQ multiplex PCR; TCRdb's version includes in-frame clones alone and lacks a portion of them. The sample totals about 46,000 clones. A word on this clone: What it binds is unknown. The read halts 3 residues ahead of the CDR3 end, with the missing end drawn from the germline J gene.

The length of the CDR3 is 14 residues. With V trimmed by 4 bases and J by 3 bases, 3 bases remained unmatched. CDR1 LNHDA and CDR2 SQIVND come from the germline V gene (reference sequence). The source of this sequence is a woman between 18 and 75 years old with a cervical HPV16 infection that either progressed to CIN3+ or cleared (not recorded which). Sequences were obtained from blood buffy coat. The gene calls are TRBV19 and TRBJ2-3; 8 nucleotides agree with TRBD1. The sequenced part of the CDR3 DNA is TGTGCCAGTAGTAGAAGACAGGGGACAGATACG. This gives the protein CASSRRQGTDT. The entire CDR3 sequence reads CASSRRQGTDTQYF. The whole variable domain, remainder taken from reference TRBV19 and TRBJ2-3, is DGGITQSPKYLFRKEGQNVTLSCEQNLNHDAMYWYRQDPGQGLRLIYYSQIVNDFQKGDIAEGYSVSREKKESFPLTVTSAQKNPTAFYLCASSRRQGTDTQYFGPGTRLTVL.